This paragraph covers one T cell receptor (beta chain) sequence. It has no known antigen specificity. Per-base qualities were not stored, and no clone one base away is much larger. TCR CDR3 regions were amplified from genomic DNA by multiplex PCR using the deep immunoSEQ assay. Genomic DNA extracted from each cell subset was distributed evenly over all wells of several immunoSEQ 96-well plates, and each plate served as one replicate. For sorted subsets, approximately 190 ng of genomic DNA, equivalent to around 30,000 T cell genomes, went into each replicate PCR. Purified libraries were quantified with a Qubit 3.0 fluorometer, sized on a Bioanalyzer 2100, and re-quantified with the KAPA Library Quantification kit. Each immunoSEQ 96-well plate was sequenced on its own single-read 150-cycle Illumina NextSeq 550 flow cell. Turning to the authors' computational methods: Because the immunoSEQ output included only junctional sequences and no quality scores, the filtering could not be the same as the filtering used for full-length reads. To assign V/J genes and CDR3, sequences were annotated against IMGT germline references using PyIR, a Python wrapper for IgBLAST v1.9. Any read was removed if the V/J assignment was weak (E-value above 1e-6), the CDR3 was missing, or the read contained stop codons, out-of-frame junctions, or ambiguous translated residues. V3J clonotypes were defined by identical inferred V gene, J gene, and CDR3 amino acid sequence. The percentage overlap between two repertoires was calculated by dividing the number of shared unique clonotypes by the size of the smaller repertoire. Three approaches were used to assess repertoire richness: RTK rarefaction, the Chao1 estimator, and Recon v2.1 estimates of unobserved clonotypes. Generation probabilities for all TCRbeta clonotypes obtained by the gDNA method from four donors were computed using OLGA. What TCRdb holds here is the immuneACCESS table cut down to in-frame rearrangements. Part of the clones is not present; checked against another copy, under half of the missing clones reflect an unresolved V gene, and the others are unexplained. The DNA gave D and trimming, while V, J and clone size come from that table. In all, the sample holds hundreds of thousands of clones, and about 95% of those were seen once. 0.1% to 0.11% of the sample comes from the top ten.

The CDR3 sequence holds 15 residues, the cysteine and phenylalanine included. CDR3 DNA only is kept here, 45 bases in frame from base 1. Looking up the germline V gene (reference sequence) yields CDR1 MNHEY and CDR2 SMNVEV. The junction shows trimming of 5 bases on V and 4 bases on J, and the gene matches do not reach 3 bases of it. The data originate from a study of shared clonotypes between healthy human individuals (TCRdb year 2020). About the study as a whole: The cohort comprised a couple of women and a few men aged 18 to 49 years. Libraries were prepared and TCR repertoires were sequenced by different laboratories using diverse techniques, in order to increase sequencing depth and limit assay-specific biases. Per donor, three plates each were used for CD4 naive and CD4 memory, two for CD8 naive, and one for CD8 memory. The study deeply sequenced blood TCR repertoires of several healthy adults to estimate repertoire size and the extent of clonotype sharing between individuals. Leukapheresis yielded between about 0.94 and 8.9 billion PBMCs per donor. Beyond this particular receptor, the publication reports: Because the study included only a small number of donors, the genetic and exposure-history diversity represented was limited. Rarefaction of sorted-subset datasets indicated incomplete sequencing despite the large sequencing depth. When a few donors were compared, the shared fraction of clonotypes was roughly 4.8% for naive CD4, 3.5% to 4% for naive CD8, more than 2% for memory CD4, and 0.35% to 0.5% for memory CD8. Sampling was restricted to blood, and TCR repertoires in tissue are likely to differ from TCR repertoires in blood. Compared with non-shared clonotypes, clonotypes shared by all four sorted-subset donors had higher generation probabilities. Naive subsets generally had larger estimated clonotype richness than memory subsets. Pairwise subsampling led to the expectation that sequencing depth would affect the degree of clonotype sharing among donors.

For the CD8 naive samples, CD45RO-negative cells were positively selected for CCR7, yielding a CD45RA+CCR7+ population from which TemRA cells were excluded. The donors were healthy, HIV-negative adults with no recently reported acute infections or vaccinations. Every donor was a Caucasian adult living in Nashville, Tennessee, USA. Blood was obtained by leukapheresis, after which PBMCs were separated by Ficoll-Histopaque density gradient centrifugation and cryopreserved in liquid nitrogen vapor phase. Analytical flow cytometry was used to check the purity and quantity of each magnetically sorted T cell population. From each sorted fraction, genomic DNA was isolated and quantified by UV absorbance on a Nanodrop 2000c.

The sequence was collected from a woman between 25 and 40 years old in good health. The chain employs TRBV27 and TRBJ2-1; 12 central bases correspond to TRBD2. The sample taken for sequencing was naive CD8+ T cells sorted from blood. The sample's cell subset or site label, decoded: CD45RA+CCR7+. The CDR3 region reads CASSPSGRGYNEQFF. The nucleotide sequence reads as follows: TGTGCCAGCAGTCCTAGCGGGAGGGGTTACAATGAGCAGTTCTTC.